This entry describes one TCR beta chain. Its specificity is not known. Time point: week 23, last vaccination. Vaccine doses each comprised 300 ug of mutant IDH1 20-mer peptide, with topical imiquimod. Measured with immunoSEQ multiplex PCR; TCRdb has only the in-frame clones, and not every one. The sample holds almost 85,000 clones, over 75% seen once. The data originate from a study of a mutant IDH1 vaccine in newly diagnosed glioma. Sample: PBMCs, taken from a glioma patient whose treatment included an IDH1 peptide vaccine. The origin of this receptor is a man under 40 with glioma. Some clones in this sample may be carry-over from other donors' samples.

CDR3 loop: CASSQALFTRTDTQYF. The DNA for the CDR3 is TGCGCCAGCAGCCAAGCCTTATTTACGCGCACAGATACGCAGTATTTT. The chain joins TRBV4-1 to TRBJ2-3; D call uncertain. Trimming cost V 1 base and J 1 base, with 12 bases left between them. CDR1 and CDR2 (germline): MGHRA, YSYEKL. The CDR3 loop spans 16 amino acids.